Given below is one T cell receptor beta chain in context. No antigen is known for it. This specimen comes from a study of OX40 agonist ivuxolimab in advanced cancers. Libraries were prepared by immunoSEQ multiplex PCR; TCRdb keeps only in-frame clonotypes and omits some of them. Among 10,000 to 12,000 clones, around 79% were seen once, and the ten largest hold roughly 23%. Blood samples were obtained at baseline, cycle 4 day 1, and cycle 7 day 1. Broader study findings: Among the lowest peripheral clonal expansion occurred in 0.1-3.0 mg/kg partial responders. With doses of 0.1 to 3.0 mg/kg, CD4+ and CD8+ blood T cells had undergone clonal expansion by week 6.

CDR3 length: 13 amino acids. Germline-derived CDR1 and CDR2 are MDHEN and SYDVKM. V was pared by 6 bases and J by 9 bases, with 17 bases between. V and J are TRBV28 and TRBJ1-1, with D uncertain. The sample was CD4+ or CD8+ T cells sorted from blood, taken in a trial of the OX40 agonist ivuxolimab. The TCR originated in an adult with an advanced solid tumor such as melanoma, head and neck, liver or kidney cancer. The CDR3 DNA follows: TGTGCCAGCAGGGAGAACCTAGTACCTCAAGCTTTCTTT. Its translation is CASRENLVPQAFF.